This T cell receptor beta chain stems from a study of PD-1 blockade in classical Hodgkin lymphoma. Produced via immunoSEQ multiplex PCR; TCRdb's table is partial and in-frame only. The data show 25,000 to 30,000 clones, just under 80% seen once. Each patient experienced a relapse that followed autologous stem cell transplantation, and brentuximab vedotin exposure varied. Germline lookup yields CDR1 SGHNT and CDR2 YYREEE (reference sequence). The CDR3 extends over 16 amino acids. V was pared by 4 bases and J by 8 bases, with 24 bases between. The chain is built from TRBV5-4 and TRBJ1-2; TRBD1 is a possible D gene (6 bases). The specimen comprised peripheral blood mononuclear cells (PBMCs), sampled before the second cycle of nivolumab. This TCR came from a human donor with classical Hodgkin lymphoma. CDR3 amino acids: CASSRGTSRELGGYTF. The CDR3 nucleotides are TGTGCCAGCAGCCGCGGGACAAGCCGGGAGTTGGGCGGCTACACCTTC.